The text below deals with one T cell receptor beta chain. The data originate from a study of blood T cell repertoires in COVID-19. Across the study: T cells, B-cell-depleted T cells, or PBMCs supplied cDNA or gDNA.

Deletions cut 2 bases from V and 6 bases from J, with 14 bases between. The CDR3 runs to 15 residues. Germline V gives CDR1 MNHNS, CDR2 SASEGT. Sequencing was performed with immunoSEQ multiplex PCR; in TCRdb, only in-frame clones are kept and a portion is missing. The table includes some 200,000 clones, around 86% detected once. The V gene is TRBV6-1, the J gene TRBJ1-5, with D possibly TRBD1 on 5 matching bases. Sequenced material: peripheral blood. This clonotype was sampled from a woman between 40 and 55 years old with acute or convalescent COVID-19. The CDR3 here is CASSEQSGGVQPQHF. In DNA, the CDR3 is TGTGCCAGCAGTGAACAGTCCGGGGGGGTTCAGCCCCAGCATTTT.